Below, 27 T cell receptor beta chains from the same sample are listed, as sequenced in a study of T cell repertoires in cytomegalovirus infection. TCRdb re-called the reads through MiXCR, storing one row per CDR3 protein. The repertoire holds a few hundred thousand distinct CDR3 sequences, with under 45% as singletons. Antigen specificity for these receptors is unknown. The sample in question was cultured PBMCs, obtained from culture after CMV antigen stimulation. The receptor source for this set is a human donor in good health (CMV status not recorded). Some clones in this sample may be carry-over from other donors' samples.

The V call is TRBV29-1, the J call TRBJ2-7; possibly TRBD2 for D (5 bases). Germline V lookup: CDR1 SQVTM, CDR2 ANQGSEA. V was shortened by 7 bases and J by 3 bases, with 19 bases between the two germline ends. CDR3 size: 14 residues. The CDR3 region is CSARLGIGDYEQYF. The CDR3 nucleotides are TGCAGCGCCCGACTCGGGATAGGAGACTACGAGCAGTACTTC.

This clonotype occurred a few times. V usage is TRBV7-2 and J usage is TRBJ1-5, with D possibly being TRBD1 (5 bases). This CDR3 has 12 residues. Per germline, CDR1 SGHTA and CDR2 FQGNSA. Trimming stripped 5 bases from V and 6 bases from J, with 8 bases between. In DNA, the CDR3 is TGTGCCAGCAGCACAGGCCCTCAGCCCCAGCATTTT. This codes for CASSTGPQPQHF.

J is TRBJ1-4 and V is TRBV12-3 or TRBV12-4, with 7 bases lining up with TRBD1. CDR3 length: 15 residues. V shed 10 bases and J 3 bases; nucleotides not matched to a gene: 11. In DNA, the CDR3 is TGTGCCATCGAAACACCGGGACAGTCTAATGAAAAACTGTTTTTT. Translation gives CAIETPGQSNEKLFF.

This clonotype occurred a few times. V usage is TRBV6-5 and J usage is TRBJ1-1; D unresolved. The germline V gene encodes CDR1 MNHEY and CDR2 SVGAGI. Trimming cost V 3 bases and J 0 bases, with 8 bases left between them. The CDR3 runs 14 residues. CDR3 coding DNA: TGTGCCAGCAGTTATCGGCAGATGAACACTGAAGCTTTCTTT. Its translation is CASSYRQMNTEAFF.

The CDR3 is CSGSSGTRDDEQFF. Here the CDR3 DNA reads TGCAGTGGCTCCTCCGGGACCCGCGATGATGAGCAGTTCTTC. The chain joins TRBV20-1 to TRBJ2-1; D possibly uses TRBD1 or TRBD2 (5 bases each). The germline CDR1 and CDR2 sequences are DFQATT and SNEGSKA (reference sequence). The V end lost 7 bases, the J end lost 8 bases, and 21 bases lay between the germline ends. The CDR3 has 14 amino acids.

Written as DNA, the CDR3 is TGCAGTGCTAGAGATCCTGGCGGGGGACTACATGGGACAGATACGCAGTATTTT. This translates into CSARDPGGGLHGTDTQYF. This chain connects TRBV20-1 to TRBJ2-3, with 7 bases identical to TRBD2. V dropped 0 bases and J dropped 3; count of bases not matched to a gene: 15. Germline CDR1 and CDR2: DFQATT and SNEGSKA (reference sequence). The CDR3 runs 18 residues.

This clonotype came up a few times. The CDR3 reads CASSPQEAGGTDTQYF. CDR3 DNA: TGCGCCAGCAGCCCCCAGGAGGCGGGGGGCACAGATACGCAGTATTTT. The rearrangement joins TRBV4-1 to TRBJ2-3, with 7 bases identical to TRBD2. Germline V gene data show CDR1 as MGHRA and CDR2 as YSYEKL. The CDR3 extends over 16 amino acids. Trimming at V came to 4 bases and at J to 1 base, leaving 8 bases not matched to a gene.

V and J are TRBV27 and TRBJ2-1; D unclear. Trimming left V 5 bases short and J 15 bases short, with 8 bases between. CDR1 is MNHEY, CDR2 SMNVEV, per germline (reference sequence). CDR3 size: 9 residues. Written as DNA, the CDR3 is TGTGCCAGCAGTCCCCGCCGGTTCTTC. This gives the protein CASSPRRFF.

The chain couples TRBV5-1 to TRBJ2-6; D is undetermined. V lost 0 bases and J 0 bases, leaving 10 bases between the germline ends. The CDR3 runs 17 residues. Germline V gene sequence: CDR1 SGHRS, CDR2 YFSETQ. The CDR3 loop is CASSLADGPSGANVLTF. As DNA, the CDR3 is TGCGCCAGCAGCTTGGCCGATGGGCCCTCTGGGGCCAACGTCCTGACTTTC.

The chain has TRBV5-1 and TRBJ2-7, with TRBD2 as a possible D gene (5 bases). There are 16 residues in the CDR3. The germline V gene encodes CDR1 SGHRS and CDR2 YFSETQ. V gave up 2 bases and J gave up 3 bases, with 18 bases separating them. The chain's CDR3 is CASSLIPSRDYYEQYF. The DNA for the CDR3 is TGCGCCAGCAGCTTAATCCCTAGCCGTGATTACTACGAGCAGTACTTC.

The rearrangement links TRBV7-2 to TRBJ2-3, with unresolved D. Per germline, CDR1 SGHTA and CDR2 FQGNSA. The CDR3 totals 12 residues. With 7 bases removed from V and 4 bases from J, the gap between germline ends came to 9 bases. Written as DNA, the CDR3 is TGTGCCAGCACCCCTTCCCCAGATACGCAGTATTTT. This encodes CASTPSPDTQYF.

The chain combines TRBV2 with TRBJ1-1, with TRBD1 identical over 10 bases. Per germline, CDR1 SNHLY and CDR2 FYNNEI. V lost 6 bases, J lost 8 bases, and 15 bases stayed unmatched. The CDR3 loop spans 16 amino acids. CDR3 sequence reads: CASSPGTGEPSWEAFF. CDR3 nucleotide sequence: TGTGCCAGCAGCCCCGGGACAGGGGAACCCTCCTGGGAAGCTTTCTTT.

This clonotype was detected a few times. The chain employs TRBV4-1 and TRBJ2-1; 8 bases are a match to TRBD2. The CDR3 is 15 amino acids. V shed 2 bases and J 7 bases; nucleotides not matched to a gene: 7. CDR1 and CDR2 (germline): MGHRA, YSYEKL. The CDR3 DNA reads as TGCGCCAGCAGCCAACAAAGCGGGAGTTTTAATGAGCAGTTCTTC. This gives the protein CASSQQSGSFNEQFF.

V gene TRBV14 combines with J gene TRBJ2-7, with a weak D call TRBD1 (5 bases). The ends were cut back, 1 base at V and 3 bases at J, with 13 bases in the middle. From germline, CDR1 is SGHDN and CDR2 FVKESK. CDR3 length: 15 residues. CDR3 nucleotides: TGTGCCAGCAGCCAAGCCGGACACAACTACTACGAGCAGTACTTC. Protein sequence: CASSQAGHNYYEQYF.

The chain employs TRBV6-6 and TRBJ2-5, with TRBD1 matching over 7 bases. The CDR3 sequence is 14 residues long. Looked up from germline, CDR1 is MNHNY and CDR2 is SVGAGI (reference sequence). V trimming: 7 bases; J trimming: 4 bases; junction bases outside the gene matches: 9. The CDR3 protein is CASNLNDRAETQYF. CDR3 DNA sequence: TGTGCCAGCAACCTCAACGACAGGGCAGAGACCCAGTACTTC.

The V and J genes are TRBV7-2 and TRBJ2-5; 10 positions agree with TRBD1. Unmatched junction bases numbered 5, after V lost 3 bases and J lost 4 bases. The CDR3 totals 15 residues. In germline, CDR1 is SGHTA, CDR2 FQGNSA. The CDR3 loop reads CASSFGTGAGETQYF. CDR3 in DNA: TGTGCCAGCAGCTTCGGGACAGGGGCTGGAGAGACCCAGTACTTC.

This rearrangement joins TRBV20-1 to TRBJ2-1; D call uncertain. V was pared by 6 bases and J by 9 bases, with 12 bases between. The CDR3 covers 11 residues. Germline CDR1 DFQATT, CDR2 SNEGSKA (reference sequence). CDR3 bases: TGCAGTGCCACTACGGTCGGTGAGCAGTTCTTC. This translates into CSATTVGEQFF.

This clonotype occurred a few times. V gene TRBV20-1 combines with J gene TRBJ2-7, with a tentative D call TRBD2 (7 bases). V was cut by 6 bases and J by 6 bases, with 21 bases left in between. The length of the CDR3 is 14 residues. The germline CDR1 and CDR2 sequences are DFQATT and SNEGSKA (reference sequence). The CDR3: CSARRTAGLIEQYF. The CDR3 nucleotides read TGCAGTGCCCGAAGGACAGCGGGGTTGATCGAGCAGTACTTC.

This clonotype was counted only a few times. The gene calls are TRBV6-1 and TRBJ2-1, with 12 bases aligning to TRBD1. This CDR3 has 13 amino acids. Trimming removed 10 bases from V and 9 bases from J; junction bases left unmatched: 7. From germline, CDR1 is MNHNS and CDR2 SASEGT. CDR3 in amino acids: CATRDRGQIEQFF. CDR3 bases: TGTGCCACCAGGGACAGGGGGCAAATTGAGCAGTTCTTC.

The V and J genes are TRBV6-1 and TRBJ2-5; the D is unclear. Trimming pared 4 bases from V and 2 bases from J, leaving 8 bases between. Germline CDR1 is MNHNS and CDR2 is SASEGT. The CDR3 extends over 13 amino acids. This CDR3 reads CASSVNWQETQYF. CDR3 DNA sequence: TGTGCCAGCAGTGTAAATTGGCAAGAGACCCAGTACTTC.

Ten or more counts support this clonotype. V gene TRBV7-6 combines with J gene TRBJ2-3; D ambiguous. Trimming took 5 bases from V and 3 from J, leaving 6 bases between them. Per the germline V gene, CDR1 is SGHVS and CDR2 is FNYEAQ. The CDR3 extends over 12 amino acids. CDR3 nucleotide sequence: TGTGCCAGCAGCCCCGCAACAGATACGCAGTATTTT. Translation: CASSPATDTQYF.

This clonotype was counted once. This chain joins TRBV7-2 and TRBJ2-1; 8 nucleotides agree with TRBD2. The V segment lost 6 bases and the J segment 7 bases; nucleotides outside the gene matches: 11. This CDR3 has 15 amino acids. In germline, CDR1 is SGHTA, CDR2 FQGNSA. The CDR3 here is CASRPPGLGRNEQFF. The CDR3 region has the DNA TGTGCCAGCAGGCCACCGGGACTAGGCAGAAATGAGCAGTTCTTC.

The chain uses TRBV6-6 and TRBJ2-5; possibly TRBD2 for D (6 bases). V lost 2 bases and J 7 bases, leaving 23 bases between the germline ends. CDR3 length equals 17 residues. The germline V gene has CDR1 MNHNY and CDR2 SVGAGI (reference sequence). CDR3 DNA: TGTGCCAGCAGTTACGCCGGACCCGGGAGACATCTTCGGACCCAGTACTTC. Translated, it gives CASSYAGPGRHLRTQYF.

CDR3 nucleotides: TGTGCCAGCAGCCCCTTCCCCGGGGATAGCAATCAGCCCCAGCATTTT. Its translation is CASSPFPGDSNQPQHF. The chain joins TRBV12-3 or TRBV12-4 to TRBJ1-5; unclear D gene. The CDR3 is made up of 16 amino acids. The V gene lost 6 bases and the J gene lost 0 bases, with 15 bases spanning the gap.

The chain recombines TRBV28 with TRBJ2-3, with TRBD2 identical over 9 bases. The junction had 5 bases not matched to a gene; V was cut back by 3 bases and J by 4 bases. The CDR3 covers 15 residues. Germline assignment: CDR1 MDHEN and CDR2 SYDVKM. The CDR3 spells CASSFARGGADTQYF. The DNA of the CDR3 is TGTGCCAGCAGTTTTGCGCGGGGGGGCGCAGATACGCAGTATTTT.

This chain uses TRBV19 with TRBJ1-6; D unresolved. Trimming pared 7 bases from V and 10 bases from J, leaving 20 bases between. This CDR3 contains 15 residues. The germline CDR1 and CDR2 sequences are LNHDA and SQIVND (reference sequence). CDR3: CASTPGRWVPSPLHF. The CDR3 DNA reads TGTGCCAGTACCCCCGGCCGGTGGGTTCCATCACCCCTCCACTTT.

This clonotype was recorded a few times. The gene calls are TRBV12-3 or TRBV12-4 and TRBJ2-5; TRBD2 agrees at 10 bases. This CDR3 has 16 residues. Losses at the gene ends were 2 bases for V and 5 bases for J; bases not matched to a gene: 8. In nucleotides, the CDR3 is TGTGCCAGCAGTTTAAGGACTAGCGGCTTTGGGGAGACCCAGTACTTC. Translating gives CASSLRTSGFGETQYF.